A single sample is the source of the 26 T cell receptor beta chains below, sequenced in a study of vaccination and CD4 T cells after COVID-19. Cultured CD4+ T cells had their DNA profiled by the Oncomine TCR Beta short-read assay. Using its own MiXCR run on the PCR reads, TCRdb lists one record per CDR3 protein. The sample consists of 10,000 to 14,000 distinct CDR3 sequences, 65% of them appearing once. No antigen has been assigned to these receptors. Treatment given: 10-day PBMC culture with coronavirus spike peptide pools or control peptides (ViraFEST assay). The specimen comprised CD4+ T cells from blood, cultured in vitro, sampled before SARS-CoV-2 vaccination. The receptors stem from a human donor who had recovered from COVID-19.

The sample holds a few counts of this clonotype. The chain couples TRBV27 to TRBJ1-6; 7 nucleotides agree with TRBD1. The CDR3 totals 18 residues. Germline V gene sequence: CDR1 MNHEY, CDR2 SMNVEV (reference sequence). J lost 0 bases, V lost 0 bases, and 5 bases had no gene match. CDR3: CASSLSGGQSSYNSPLHF. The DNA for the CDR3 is TGTGCCAGCAGTTTATCGGGGGGACAGAGCTCCTATAATTCACCCCTCCACTTT.

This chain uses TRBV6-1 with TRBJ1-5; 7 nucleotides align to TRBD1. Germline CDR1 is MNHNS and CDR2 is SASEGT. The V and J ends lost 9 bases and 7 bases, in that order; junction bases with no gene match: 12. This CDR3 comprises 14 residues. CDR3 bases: TGTGCCAGATCCCGGGACAGAGGACGGCAGCCCCAGCATTTT. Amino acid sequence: CARSRDRGRQPQHF.

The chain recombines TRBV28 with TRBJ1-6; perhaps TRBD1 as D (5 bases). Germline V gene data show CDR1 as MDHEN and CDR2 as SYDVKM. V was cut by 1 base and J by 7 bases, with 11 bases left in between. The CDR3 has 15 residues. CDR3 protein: CASSLFQGQNSPLHF. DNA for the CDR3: TGTGCCAGCAGTTTATTCCAGGGCCAGAATTCACCCCTCCACTTT. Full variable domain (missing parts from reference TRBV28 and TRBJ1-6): DVKVTQSSRYLVKRTGEKVFLECVQDMDHENMFWYRQDPGLGLRLIYFSYDVKMKEKGDIPEGYSVSREKKERFSLILESASTNQTSMYLCASSLFQGQNSPLHFGNGTRLTVT.

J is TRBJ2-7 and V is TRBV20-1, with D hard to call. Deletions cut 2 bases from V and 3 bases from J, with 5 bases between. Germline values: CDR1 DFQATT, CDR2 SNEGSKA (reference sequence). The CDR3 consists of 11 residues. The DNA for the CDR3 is TGCAGTGCTAGATCTGACTACGAGCAGTACTTC. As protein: CSARSDYEQYF.

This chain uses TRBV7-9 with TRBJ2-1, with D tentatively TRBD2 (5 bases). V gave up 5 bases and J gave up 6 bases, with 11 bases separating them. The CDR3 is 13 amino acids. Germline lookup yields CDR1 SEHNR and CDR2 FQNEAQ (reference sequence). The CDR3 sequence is CASSGSRGNEQFF. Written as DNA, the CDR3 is TGTGCCAGCAGCGGGAGTAGAGGCAATGAGCAGTTCTTC.

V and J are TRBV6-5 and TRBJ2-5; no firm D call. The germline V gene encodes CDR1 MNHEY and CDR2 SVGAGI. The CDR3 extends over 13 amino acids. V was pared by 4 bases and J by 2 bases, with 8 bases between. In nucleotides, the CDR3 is TGTGCCAGCAGTTTCATAAGTCAAGAGACCCAGTACTTC. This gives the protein CASSFISQETQYF.

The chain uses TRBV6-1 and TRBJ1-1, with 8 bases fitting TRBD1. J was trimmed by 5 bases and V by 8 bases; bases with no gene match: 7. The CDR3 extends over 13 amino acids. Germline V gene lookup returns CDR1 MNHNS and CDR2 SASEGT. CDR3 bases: TGTGCCAGCCGCAGGGGGCGTGGAACTGAAGCTTTCTTT. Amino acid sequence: CASRRGRGTEAFF.

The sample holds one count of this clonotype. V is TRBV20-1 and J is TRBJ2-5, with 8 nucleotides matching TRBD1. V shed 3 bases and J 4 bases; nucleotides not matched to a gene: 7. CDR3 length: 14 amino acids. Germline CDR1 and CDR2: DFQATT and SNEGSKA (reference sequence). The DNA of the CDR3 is TGCAGTGCTAGCCAGGGGGCCGCCTTAGAGACCCAGTACTTC. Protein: CSASQGAALETQYF.

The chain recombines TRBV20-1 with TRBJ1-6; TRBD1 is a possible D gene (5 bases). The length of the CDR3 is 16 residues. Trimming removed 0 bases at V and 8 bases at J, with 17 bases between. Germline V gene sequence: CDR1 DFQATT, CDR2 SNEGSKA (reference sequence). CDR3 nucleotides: TGCAGTGCTAGAGATTTCGGAGGGGTCTGGGATTCACCCCTCCACTTT. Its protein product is CSARDFGGVWDSPLHF.

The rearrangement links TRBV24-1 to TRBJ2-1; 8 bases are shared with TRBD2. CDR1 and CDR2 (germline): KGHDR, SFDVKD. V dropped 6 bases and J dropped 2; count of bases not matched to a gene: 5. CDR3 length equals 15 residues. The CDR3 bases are TGTGCCACCAGTTTGGGACTAGAGGCCTACAATGAGCAGTTCTTC. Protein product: CATSLGLEAYNEQFF.

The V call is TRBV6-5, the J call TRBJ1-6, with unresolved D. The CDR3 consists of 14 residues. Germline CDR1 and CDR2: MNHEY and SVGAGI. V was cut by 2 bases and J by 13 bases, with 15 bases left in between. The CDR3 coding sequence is TGTGCCAGCAGTTACGATCTTTCGCCCGCGCCCCTCCACTTT. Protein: CASSYDLSPAPLHF.

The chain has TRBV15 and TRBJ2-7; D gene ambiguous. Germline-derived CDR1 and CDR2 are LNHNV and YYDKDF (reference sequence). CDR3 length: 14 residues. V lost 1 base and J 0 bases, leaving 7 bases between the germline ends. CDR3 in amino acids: CATSRAKSSYEQYF. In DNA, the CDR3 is TGTGCCACCAGCAGAGCGAAGAGCTCCTACGAGCAGTACTTC.

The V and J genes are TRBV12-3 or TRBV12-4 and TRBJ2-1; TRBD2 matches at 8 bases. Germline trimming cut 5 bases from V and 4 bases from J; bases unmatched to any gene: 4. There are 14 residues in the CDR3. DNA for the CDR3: TGTGCCAGCAGTGCCCCTAGCGGGTACAATGAGCAGTTCTTC. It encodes CASSAPSGYNEQFF.

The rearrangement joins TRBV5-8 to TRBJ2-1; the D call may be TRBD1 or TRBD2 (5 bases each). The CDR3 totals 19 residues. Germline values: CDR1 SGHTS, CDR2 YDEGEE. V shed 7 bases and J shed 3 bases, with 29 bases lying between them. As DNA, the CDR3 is TGTGCCAGCCCCGGGGCCCCTGCGGCCCTCGATGAGATCTACAATGAGCAGTTCTTC. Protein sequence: CASPGAPAALDEIYNEQFF.

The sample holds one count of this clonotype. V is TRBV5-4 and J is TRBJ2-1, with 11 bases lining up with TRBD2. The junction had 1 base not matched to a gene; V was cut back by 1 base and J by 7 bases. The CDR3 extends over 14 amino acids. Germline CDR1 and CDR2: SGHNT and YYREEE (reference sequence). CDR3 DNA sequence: TGTGCCAGCAGCTTGACTAGCGGGAGAAATGAGCAGTTCTTC. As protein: CASSLTSGRNEQFF.

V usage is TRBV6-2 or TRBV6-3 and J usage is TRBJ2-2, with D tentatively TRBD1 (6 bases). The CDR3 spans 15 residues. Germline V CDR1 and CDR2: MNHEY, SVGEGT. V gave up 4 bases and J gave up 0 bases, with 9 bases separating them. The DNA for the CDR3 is TGTGCCAGCAGTTGGACAGCGGCGAACACCGGGGAGCTGTTTTTT. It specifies CASSWTAANTGELFF.

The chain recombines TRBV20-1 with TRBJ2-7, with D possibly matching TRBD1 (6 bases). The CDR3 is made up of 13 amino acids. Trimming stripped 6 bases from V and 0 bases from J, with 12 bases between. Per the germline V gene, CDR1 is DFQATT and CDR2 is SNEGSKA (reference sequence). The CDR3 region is CSAKDSLSYEQYF. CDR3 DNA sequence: TGCAGTGCCAAGGACAGCCTCTCCTACGAGCAGTACTTC.

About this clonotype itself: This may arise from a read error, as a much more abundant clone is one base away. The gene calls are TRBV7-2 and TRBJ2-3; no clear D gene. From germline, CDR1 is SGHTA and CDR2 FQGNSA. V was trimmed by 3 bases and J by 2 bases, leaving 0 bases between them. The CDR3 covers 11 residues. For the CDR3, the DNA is TGTGCCAGCAGCTTCACAGATACGCAGTATTTT. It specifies CASSFTDTQYF. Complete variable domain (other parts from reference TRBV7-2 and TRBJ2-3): GAGVSQSPSNKVTEKGKDVELRCDPISGHTALYWYRQSLGQGLEFLIYFQGNSAPDKSGLPSDRFSAERTGGSVSTLTIQRTQQEDSAVYLCASSFTDTQYFGPGTRLTVL.

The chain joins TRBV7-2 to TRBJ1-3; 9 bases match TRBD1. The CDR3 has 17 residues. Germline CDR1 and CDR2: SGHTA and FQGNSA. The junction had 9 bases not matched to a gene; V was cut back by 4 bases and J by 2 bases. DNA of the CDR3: TGTGCCAGCAGCTCCATCCCCAGGACAGGGGCTGGAAACACCATATATTTT. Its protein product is CASSSIPRTGAGNTIYF. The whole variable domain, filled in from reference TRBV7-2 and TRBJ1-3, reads GAGVSQSPSNKVTEKGKDVELRCDPISGHTALYWYRQSLGQGLEFLIYFQGNSAPDKSGLPSDRFSAERTGGSVSTLTIQRTQQEDSAVYLCASSSIPRTGAGNTIYFGEGSWLTVV.

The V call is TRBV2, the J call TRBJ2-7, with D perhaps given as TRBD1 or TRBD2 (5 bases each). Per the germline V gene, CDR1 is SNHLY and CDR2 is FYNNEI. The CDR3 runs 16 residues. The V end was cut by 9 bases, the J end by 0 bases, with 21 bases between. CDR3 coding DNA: TGTGCCAGTGCGAGGGACCGACGCGTTAGCTCCTACGAGCAGTACTTC. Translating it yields CASARDRRVSSYEQYF.

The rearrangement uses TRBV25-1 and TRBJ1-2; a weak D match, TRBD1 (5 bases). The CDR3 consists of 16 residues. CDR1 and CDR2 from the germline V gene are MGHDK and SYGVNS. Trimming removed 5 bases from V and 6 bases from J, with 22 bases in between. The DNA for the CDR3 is TGTGCCAGCAGTTCCCCCGGGACCCAAGAAGCTCATGGCTACACCTTC. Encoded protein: CASSSPGTQEAHGYTF.

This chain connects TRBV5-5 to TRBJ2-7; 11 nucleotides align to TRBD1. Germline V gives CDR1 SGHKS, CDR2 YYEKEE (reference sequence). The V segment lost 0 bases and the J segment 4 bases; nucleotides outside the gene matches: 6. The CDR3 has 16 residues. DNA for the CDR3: TGTGCCAGCAGCTTGGAAATAGGGACAGGGGGATACGAGCAGTACTTC. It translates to CASSLEIGTGGYEQYF.

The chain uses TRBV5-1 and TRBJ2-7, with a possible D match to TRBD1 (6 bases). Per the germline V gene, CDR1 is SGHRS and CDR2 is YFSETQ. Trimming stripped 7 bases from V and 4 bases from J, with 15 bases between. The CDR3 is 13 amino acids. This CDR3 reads CASSQGANYEQYF. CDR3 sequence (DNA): TGCGCCAGCTCACAGGGTGCAAATTACGAGCAGTACTTC.

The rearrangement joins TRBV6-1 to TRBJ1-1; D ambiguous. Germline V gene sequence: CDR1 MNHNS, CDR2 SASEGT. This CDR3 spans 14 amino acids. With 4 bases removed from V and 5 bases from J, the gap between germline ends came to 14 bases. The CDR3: CASSVYGRETEAFF. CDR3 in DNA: TGTGCCAGCAGTGTTTACGGGAGGGAAACTGAAGCTTTCTTT.

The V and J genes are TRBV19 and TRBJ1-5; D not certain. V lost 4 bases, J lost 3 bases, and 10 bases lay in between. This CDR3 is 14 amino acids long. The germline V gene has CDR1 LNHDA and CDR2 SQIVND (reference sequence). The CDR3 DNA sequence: TGTGCCAGTAGTACCACAAGGTTCAATCAGCCCCAGCATTTT. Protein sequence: CASSTTRFNQPQHF.

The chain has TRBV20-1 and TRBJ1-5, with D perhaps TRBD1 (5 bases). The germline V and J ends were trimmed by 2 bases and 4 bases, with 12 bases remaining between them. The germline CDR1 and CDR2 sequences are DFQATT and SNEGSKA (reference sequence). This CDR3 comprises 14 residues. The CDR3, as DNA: TGCAGTGCTAGAAAGGAGGGGAGGAATCAGCCCCAGCATTTT. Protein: CSARKEGRNQPQHF.